This passage covers 21 T cell receptor beta chains from one sample sequenced in a study of blood T cell repertoires in COVID-19. Produced via immunoSEQ multiplex PCR; TCRdb's table is partial and in-frame only. The sample has 100,000 to 150,000 clones; more than 70% are singletons. Sequencing input: peripheral blood. The receptors derive from a woman aged 30 to 39 who had recovered from COVID-19.

The rearrangement links TRBV30 to TRBJ2-2; tentative D call: TRBD2 (5 bases). The V end lost 8 bases, the J end lost 8 bases, and 12 bases lay between the germline ends. The germline V gene has CDR1 GTSNPN and CDR2 SVGIG (reference sequence). The CDR3 contains 11 residues. The CDR3 bases are TGTGCCGCTACTAGTCCTGGGGAGCTGTTTTTT. Translating it yields CAATSPGELFF.

This clone was counted once. V usage is TRBV10-3 and J usage is TRBJ2-7; a weak D match, TRBD1 (7 bases). The CDR3 spans 15 residues. CDR1 and CDR2 from the germline V gene are ENHRY and SYGVKD. Trimming cost V 10 bases and J 3 bases, with 22 bases left between them. The CDR3 DNA is TGTGCCACCGCGGGGCGGACAGGTGGAATCTACGAGCAGTACTTC. It encodes CATAGRTGGIYEQYF.

The V and J genes are TRBV27 and TRBJ2-2; 7 bases align to TRBD1. Germline values: CDR1 MNHEY, CDR2 SMNVEV (reference sequence). The CDR3 totals 15 residues. J gave up 0 bases and V 6 bases, and 4 bases lay outside the gene matches. The CDR3 DNA sequence: TGTGCCAGCAGGACGACAGGGACGAACACCGGGGAGCTGTTTTTT. Residues: CASRTTGTNTGELFF.

The rearrangement links TRBV6-5 to TRBJ2-4, with D possibly matching TRBD1 (6 bases). Deletions cut 5 bases from V and 1 base from J, with 9 bases between. Looked up from germline, CDR1 is MNHEY and CDR2 is SVGAGI. The CDR3 totals 14 residues. This chain's CDR3 is CASSPGQAKNIQYF. The CDR3 DNA follows: TGTGCCAGCAGTCCTGGACAGGCCAAAAACATTCAGTACTTC.

V and J are TRBV6-2 or TRBV6-3 and TRBJ2-3; 7 nucleotides agree with TRBD2. Trimming at V came to 6 bases and at J to 4 bases, leaving 7 bases not matched to a gene. CDR1 is MNHEY and CDR2 is SVGEGT in the germline V gene. The CDR3 covers 14 residues. The CDR3 is CASSLGGYSDTQYF. The CDR3 DNA is TGTGCCAGCAGCCTCGGGGGGTACTCAGATACGCAGTATTTT.

The chain couples TRBV9 to TRBJ2-1; 9 positions match TRBD2. This CDR3 has 16 amino acids. V was clipped by 0 bases and J by 3 bases; unmatched bases: 4. Looked up from germline, CDR1 is SGDLS and CDR2 is YYNGEE. CDR3 DNA sequence: TGTGCCAGCAGCGTAGGGGGACTAGCCGTCTACAATGAGCAGTTCTTC. Amino acid sequence: CASSVGGLAVYNEQFF.

The chain carries TRBV27 and TRBJ1-1, with D unresolved. The CDR3 runs to 15 residues. The germline V gene has CDR1 MNHEY and CDR2 SMNVEV (reference sequence). V dropped 4 bases and J dropped 0 bases, with 12 bases sitting between them. The CDR3 sequence is CASSSRQFMNTEAFF. The CDR3 DNA reads TGTGCCAGCAGTTCCCGACAATTCATGAACACTGAAGCTTTCTTT.

This clone was picked up a small number of times. The V gene is TRBV5-1, the J gene TRBJ2-1; 9 positions agree with TRBD2. This CDR3 is 14 amino acids long. Germline lookup yields CDR1 SGHRS and CDR2 YFSETQ. J gave up 3 bases and V 5 bases, and 3 bases lay outside the gene matches. CDR3 in DNA: TGCGCCAGCAGTCTAGCGGGGTTCTACAATGAGCAGTTCTTC. Residues: CASSLAGFYNEQFF.

The V gene is TRBV20-1, the J gene TRBJ2-1; D not resolved. V was cut by 1 base and J by 5 bases, with 3 bases left in between. The CDR3 contains 11 residues. Germline CDR1 and CDR2: DFQATT and SNEGSKA (reference sequence). CDR3 amino acids: CSARADNEQFF. The CDR3 region has the DNA TGCAGTGCTAGAGCGGACAATGAGCAGTTCTTC.

The chain is built from TRBV5-1 and TRBJ2-2; D gene uncertain. Per the germline V gene, CDR1 is SGHRS and CDR2 is YFSETQ. The CDR3 loop spans 15 amino acids. Trimming pared 6 bases from V and 3 bases from J, leaving 15 bases between. The CDR3 bases are TGCGCCAGCAAGGTAGGCCCAGAGGACACCGGGGAGCTGTTTTTT. This gives the protein CASKVGPEDTGELFF.

This clone was seen a few times. The chain has TRBV4-1 and TRBJ2-1; D may be TRBD1 (6 bases). The V end lost 2 bases, the J end lost 3 bases, and 11 bases lay between the germline ends. The CDR3 totals 15 residues. CDR1 is MGHRA, CDR2 YSYEKL, per germline. The CDR3 coding sequence is TGCGCCAGCAGCCAACGCCAGGGGTTCTACAATGAGCAGTTCTTC. It is translated as CASSQRQGFYNEQFF.

This chain connects TRBV6-5 to TRBJ1-1; 8 positions match TRBD1. The CDR3 has 12 residues. Trimming removed 6 bases from V and 11 bases from J; junction bases left unmatched: 8. Germline assignment: CDR1 MNHEY and CDR2 SVGAGI. This CDR3 is CASSRPGGEAFF. The CDR3 DNA sequence: TGTGCCAGCAGCCGACCAGGGGGCGAGGCTTTCTTT.

This clone was picked up one time. The chain links TRBV29-1 to TRBJ2-3; 7 nucleotides agree with TRBD1. The CDR3 totals 14 residues. V dropped 5 bases and J dropped 2; count of bases not matched to a gene: 7. Per the germline V gene, CDR1 is SQVTM and CDR2 is ANQGSEA. The CDR3 reads CSVLDRAFTDTQYF. The DNA of the CDR3 is TGCAGCGTTCTAGACAGGGCCTTCACAGATACGCAGTATTTT.

The chain links TRBV7-6 to TRBJ2-2; TRBD1 matches 9 bases. V lost 3 bases to trimming and J lost 8 bases; unmatched junction nucleotides: 10. The CDR3 consists of 16 residues. CDR1 and CDR2 (germline): SGHVS, FNYEAQ. CDR3 in DNA: TGTGCCAGCAGCTTCACGGGACAGGGAGTCTCTGGGGAGCTGTTTTTT. The encoded protein is CASSFTGQGVSGELFF.

This clone was observed a few times. The chain is built from TRBV7-2 and TRBJ2-1; D unresolved. V was cut by 5 bases and J by 6 bases, with 20 bases left in between. Germline loops: CDR1 SGHTA, CDR2 FQGNSA. The CDR3 totals 16 residues. CDR3 in DNA: TGTGCCAGCAGCCGCTGGGCGATGTCGATTGGCAATGAGCAGTTCTTC. Its protein is CASSRWAMSIGNEQFF.

The chain combines TRBV9 with TRBJ2-7; the match to TRBD2 covers 7 bases. The ends lost 1 base at V and 6 bases at J; junction bases unmatched: 10. Germline loops: CDR1 SGDLS, CDR2 YYNGEE. The length of the CDR3 is 15 residues. The CDR3 reads CASSVSFSWGGEQYF. DNA of the CDR3: TGTGCCAGCAGCGTATCTTTTAGTTGGGGGGGCGAGCAGTACTTC.

V usage is TRBV2 and J usage is TRBJ2-7; 13 nucleotides agree with TRBD2. Germline V gene sequence: CDR1 SNHLY, CDR2 FYNNEI. This CDR3 region has 16 residues. V was clipped by 3 bases and J by 3 bases; unmatched bases: 5. The CDR3 reads CASSEGTSGEYYEQYF. The CDR3 DNA is TGTGCCAGCAGTGAGGGGACTAGCGGGGAGTACTACGAGCAGTACTTC. Complete variable domain (other parts from reference TRBV2 and TRBJ2-7): EPEVTQTPSHQVTQMGQEVILRCVPISNHLYFYWYRQILGQKVEFLVSFYNNEISEKSEIFDDQFSVERPDGSNFTLKIRSTKLEDSAMYFCASSEGTSGEYYEQYFGPGTRLTVT.

The genes are TRBV11-2 and TRBJ1-1; the match to TRBD1 covers 9 bases. Looked up from germline, CDR1 is SGHAT and CDR2 is FQNNGV. The CDR3 contains 14 residues. The V and J ends lost 6 bases and 5 bases, in that order; junction bases with no gene match: 7. The CDR3 here is CASRDRGGSTEAFF. Here the CDR3 DNA reads TGTGCCAGCAGAGACAGGGGGGGATCTACTGAAGCTTTCTTT. Full variable domain (outside the CDR3, taken from reference TRBV11-2 and TRBJ1-1): EAGVAQSPRYKIIEKRQSVAFWCNPISGHATLYWYQQILGQGPKLLIQFQNNGVVDDSQLPKDRFSAERLKGVDSTLKIQPAKLEDSAVYLCASRDRGGSTEAFFGQGTRLTVV.

This clone showed up just a few times. CDR3 DNA sequence: TGTGCCAGCAGCCCCGGGTCGAACCTGAACACCGGGGAGCTGTTTTTT. It yields the protein CASSPGSNLNTGELFF. The V gene is TRBV7-6, the J gene TRBJ2-2, with D unresolved. Trimming shortened V by 5 bases and J by 1 base, and 14 bases separated the two germline ends. Germline CDR1 and CDR2: SGHVS and FNYEAQ. The CDR3 has 16 amino acids.

The rearrangement links TRBV13 to TRBJ2-1; 12 nucleotides match TRBD2. Germline V lookup: CDR1 PRHDT, CDR2 FYEKMQ (reference sequence). This CDR3 has 14 residues. V shed 4 bases and J 8 bases; nucleotides not matched to a gene: 3. The CDR3 protein is CASSSSGRAHEQFF. In nucleotides, the CDR3 is TGTGCCAGCAGCTCTAGCGGGAGGGCCCATGAGCAGTTCTTC.

The chain joins TRBV7-3 to TRBJ1-1; a weak D match, TRBD1 (6 bases). Trimming shortened V by 0 bases and J by 4 bases, and 6 bases separated the two germline ends. CDR1 is SGHTA and CDR2 is FQGTGA in the germline V gene. The CDR3 sequence is 13 residues long. CDR3: CASSLTGGTEAFF. The CDR3 coding sequence is TGTGCCAGCAGCTTAACAGGGGGCACTGAAGCTTTCTTT.